The 6 T cell receptor beta chains below come from one sample, sequenced in a study of beta chain features in type 1 diabetes. These receptors have no identified antigens. Every bit of the isolated RNA underwent reverse transcription, so sequencing read expressed TCRB transcripts. Libraries were prepared by immunoSEQ multiplex PCR; TCRdb keeps only in-frame clonotypes and omits some of them. The table lists roughly 240,000 clones, around 24% of them singletons. Study observations and caveats: There was a moderate but significant shortening of TCRB CDR3s in all four CD4+ subsets of Type 1 diabetes patients.

The source material was naive CD4+ T cells from blood. These receptors originate from a woman aged 25-40 years with type 1 diabetes.

There are a few counts of this clone. V usage is TRBV29-1 and J usage is TRBJ2-1; TRBD2 aligns across 10 bases. From germline, CDR1 is SQVTM and CDR2 ANQGSEA. The CDR3 is 15 residues long. Losses at the gene ends were 7 bases for V and 4 bases for J; bases not matched to a gene: 10. CDR3 DNA sequence: TGCAGCGCCTTGTCTAGCGGGAGAAGTTACAATGAGCAGTTCTTC. It specifies CSALSSGRSYNEQFF.

The chain combines TRBV28 with TRBJ2-1; 8 nucleotides match TRBD2. The trim removed 3 bases at V and 5 bases at J, leaving 6 bases unmatched. Germline V CDR1 and CDR2: MDHEN, SYDVKM. The CDR3 extends over 15 amino acids. DNA for the CDR3: TGTGCCAGCAGTTTCGGCGGGAGGTTAGACAATGAGCAGTTCTTC. This sequence encodes CASSFGGRLDNEQFF.

This clone was seen a few times. The chain recombines TRBV2 with TRBJ2-5, with 7 positions matching TRBD2. The CDR3 has 12 residues. Per the germline V gene, CDR1 is SNHLY and CDR2 is FYNNEI. The ends lost 8 bases at V and 3 bases at J; junction bases unmatched: 3. The CDR3 loop is CASGTIEETQYF. DNA for the CDR3: TGTGCCAGCGGGACTATTGAAGAGACCCAGTACTTC.

The chain is built from TRBV7-9 and TRBJ2-1, with TRBD1 identical over 9 bases. The CDR3 loop spans 13 amino acids. The V segment lost 5 bases and the J segment 6 bases; nucleotides outside the gene matches: 2. CDR1 is SEHNR and CDR2 is FQNEAQ in the germline V gene (reference sequence). The CDR3 spells CASSRQGGNEQFF. The CDR3 DNA reads as TGTGCCAGCAGCCGACAGGGGGGCAATGAGCAGTTCTTC.

This rearrangement joins TRBV7-9 to TRBJ1-2; D remains unclear. Germline loops: CDR1 SEHNR, CDR2 FQNEAQ (reference sequence). There are 12 residues in the CDR3. The V gene lost 5 bases and the J gene lost 4 bases, with 8 bases spanning the gap. The CDR3 is CASSPDSYGYTF. The DNA for the CDR3 is TGTGCCAGCAGCCCCGACTCCTATGGCTACACCTTC.

The chain employs TRBV18 and TRBJ2-7, with TRBD2 identical over 9 bases. Looked up from germline, CDR1 is KGHSH and CDR2 is LQKENI. The CDR3 is made up of 16 amino acids. V lost 3 bases, J lost 4 bases, and 10 bases stayed unmatched. Here the CDR3 reads CASSPQSGRLRYEQYF. The CDR3, as DNA: TGTGCCAGCTCACCGCAAAGCGGGAGGTTAAGGTACGAGCAGTACTTC. Together with reference TRBV18 and TRBJ2-7, the CDR3 gives the full variable domain: NAGVMQNPRHLVRRRGQEARLRCSPMKGHSHVYWYRQLPEEGLKFMVYLQKENIIDESGMPKERFSAEFPKEGPSILRIQQVVRGDSAAYFCASSPQSGRLRYEQYFGPGTRLTVT.